The T cell receptor (beta chain) described here comes from a study of post-analysis software for immune sequencing data. The study, taken as a whole, reports: Relative to controls, patients with multiple sclerosis showed significantly lower normalized Chao1 diversity. Samples from one preparation batch, clustered by F measure, grouped strongly together. Patients used several TRBV segments, including TRBV5-6, TRBV5-1 and TRBV20-1, more often than controls.

The CDR3 loop spans 11 amino acids. Germline assignment: CDR1 SGDLS and CDR2 YYNGEE. Trimming left V 3 bases short and J 9 bases short, with 7 bases between. As for this clonotype: Its antigen remains unknown.

Prepared libraries of TCR beta cDNA carried unique molecular identifiers. MiXCR, run by TCRdb on the PCR reads, gives a single entry per CDR3 protein. The sample contains about 770,000 distinct CDR3 sequences, about 43% of which appear only once. The sequence came from a girl aged 10-17 years with multiple sclerosis. The sequencing input was blood. The chain joins TRBV9 to TRBJ2-1; D is uncertain. The CDR3 nucleotides read TGTGCCAGCAGCGAGACGGGTGAGCAGTTCTTC. Amino acid sequence: CASSETGEQFF.